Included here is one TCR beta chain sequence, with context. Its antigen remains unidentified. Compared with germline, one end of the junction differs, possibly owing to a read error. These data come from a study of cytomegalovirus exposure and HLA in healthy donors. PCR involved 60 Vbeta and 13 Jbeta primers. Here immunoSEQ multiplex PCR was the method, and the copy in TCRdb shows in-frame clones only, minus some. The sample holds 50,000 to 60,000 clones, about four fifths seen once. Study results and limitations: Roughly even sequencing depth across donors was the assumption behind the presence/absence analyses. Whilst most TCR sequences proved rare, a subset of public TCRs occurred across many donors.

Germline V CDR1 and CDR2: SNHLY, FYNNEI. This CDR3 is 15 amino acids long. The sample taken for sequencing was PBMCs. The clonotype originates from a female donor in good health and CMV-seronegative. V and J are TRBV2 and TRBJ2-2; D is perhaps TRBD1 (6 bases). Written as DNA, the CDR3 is TGTGCCAGCAGTGAATTCAGGGGTGCGTCCGGGGAGCCGTTTTTT. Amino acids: CASSEFRGASGEPFF.